Each of the 27 T cell receptor beta chains below was sequenced from the same sample in a study of blood T cells in healthy people across ages. Through a sample-barcoded 5' primer and a J-beta primer mix, a second PCR was run for roughly 6 to 12 cycles. TCRdb analysed the 5' RACE reads with MiXCR anew, one entry per CDR3 protein. The sample includes around 500,000 distinct CDR3 sequences, about 25% seen only once; the top ten take approximately 4%. The sample was also reused in another study, on T cells of mothers and their children.

The sample was blood. The receptor source for this set is a boy between 2 and 10 years old in good health.

The chain couples TRBV12-3 or TRBV12-4 to TRBJ1-2, with D perhaps TRBD1 (6 bases). Trimming took off 5 bases at V and 7 bases at J, with 8 bases between the two ends. The CDR3 runs 11 residues. The CDR3, as DNA: TGTGCCAGCAGTCAGGGGTTTGGCTACACCTTC. It translates to CASSQGFGYTF.

The CDR3 nucleotides read TGTGCCAGCAGCTCCCCCGTGGTTAGCGGGGTATCAGATACGCAGTATTTT. Amino acids: CASSSPVVSGVSDTQYF. The rearrangement links TRBV7-9 to TRBJ2-3, with 8 nucleotides matching TRBD2. Per germline, CDR1 SEHNR and CDR2 FQNEAQ (reference sequence). CDR3 size: 17 residues. V dropped 4 bases and J dropped 4; count of bases not matched to a gene: 13.

The CDR3 DNA sequence: TGCGCCAGCAGCCAAGATCGGTTAGGTGCGCAGGGGGCGCAAACCGGGGAGCTGTTTTTT. This translates into CASSQDRLGAQGAQTGELFF. The rearrangement joins TRBV4-3 to TRBJ2-2, with 8 bases fitting TRBD1. This CDR3 is 20 amino acids long. Looked up from germline, CDR1 is LGHNA and CDR2 is YSLEER. V trimming: 0 bases; J trimming: 5 bases; junction bases outside the gene matches: 17.

The V and J genes are TRBV5-1 and TRBJ2-2; D not certain. The CDR3 loop spans 14 amino acids. Trimming took 1 base from V and 1 from J, leaving 5 bases between them. The germline CDR1 and CDR2 sequences are SGHRS and YFSETQ. CDR3 amino acids: CASSLMENTGELFF. CDR3 sequence (DNA): TGCGCCAGCAGCTTGATGGAGAACACCGGGGAGCTGTTTTTT.

This chain uses TRBV27 with TRBJ1-4; D not resolved. The CDR3 runs to 15 residues. The germline CDR1 and CDR2 sequences are MNHEY and SMNVEV (reference sequence). Deletions cut 0 bases from V and 0 bases from J, with 5 bases between. CDR3 nucleotides: TGTGCCAGCAGTTTATCAGGGTCAACTAATGAAAAACTGTTTTTT. Encoded protein: CASSLSGSTNEKLFF.

The J gene is TRBJ1-1, the V gene TRBV7-9; a possible D gene is TRBD1 (5 bases). The V end lost 7 bases, the J end lost 5 bases, and 11 bases lay between the germline ends. Germline V gene lookup returns CDR1 SEHNR and CDR2 FQNEAQ (reference sequence). There are 12 residues in the CDR3. The CDR3, as DNA: TGTGCCAGCAACGGGGCGAGGACTGAAGCTTTCTTT. Translation: CASNGARTEAFF.

In this sample, this clonotype turned up a few times. CDR3 sequence: CAWSPYIDTQYF. Written as DNA, the CDR3 is TGTGCCTGGAGTCCGTACATCGATACGCAGTATTTT. This chain connects TRBV30 to TRBJ2-3; no firm D call. CDR1 GTSNPN and CDR2 SVGIG come from the germline V gene (reference sequence). Deletions cut 2 bases from V and 6 bases from J, with 9 bases between. The CDR3 loop spans 12 amino acids.

This clonotype was found a few times. The chain is built from TRBV3-1 and TRBJ2-3; 13 nucleotides align to TRBD2. Germline V gene sequence: CDR1 LGHDT, CDR2 YNNKEL (reference sequence). The CDR3 contains 18 residues. V lost 4 bases, J lost 8 bases, and 15 bases stayed unmatched. The CDR3 protein is CASSPRTSGGALTVTQYF. The CDR3 DNA reads as TGTGCCAGCAGCCCCCGAACTAGCGGGGGGGCGCTTACCGTTACGCAGTATTTT.

The sample holds a few counts of this clonotype. The chain has TRBV18 and TRBJ2-7; TRBD2 matches at 7 bases. Germline CDR1 is KGHSH and CDR2 is LQKENI. The V segment lost 5 bases and the J segment 0 bases; nucleotides outside the gene matches: 1. The CDR3 runs 13 residues. The CDR3 reads CASSRDYSYEQYF. CDR3 nucleotide sequence: TGTGCCAGCTCAAGGGACTACTCCTACGAGCAGTACTTC. Full variable domain (remainder filled in from reference TRBV18 and TRBJ2-7): NAGVMQNPRHLVRRRGQEARLRCSPMKGHSHVYWYRQLPEEGLKFMVYLQKENIIDESGMPKERFSAEFPKEGPSILRIQQVVRGDSAAYFCASSRDYSYEQYFGPGTRLTVT.

The genes are TRBV5-1 and TRBJ2-4; 8 positions match TRBD1. The V gene's germline CDR1 is SGHRS and CDR2 YFSETQ. J lost 1 base, V lost 3 bases, and 15 bases had no gene match. The CDR3 consists of 19 residues. CDR3 in DNA: TGCGCCAGCAGCTCGAGTTTGGACAGGGATAATAAGGCCAAAAACATTCAGTACTTC. Its protein is CASSSSLDRDNKAKNIQYF.

V usage is TRBV4-2 and J usage is TRBJ2-7, with D perhaps matching TRBD1 (5 bases). This CDR3 is 14 amino acids long. V was trimmed by 3 bases and J by 0 bases, leaving 9 bases between them. Germline V CDR1 and CDR2: LGHNA, YNFKEQ. The CDR3 here is CASSQEQDSYEQYF. The CDR3 nucleotides read TGTGCCAGCAGCCAGGAACAGGACTCCTACGAGCAGTACTTC.

V is TRBV28 and J is TRBJ1-1, with D uncertain. Looked up from germline, CDR1 is MDHEN and CDR2 is SYDVKM. Trimming took off 1 base at V and 1 base at J, with 19 bases between the two ends. The CDR3 is 18 residues long. This CDR3 reads CASSLFSPGERANTEAFF. The DNA for the CDR3 is TGTGCCAGCAGTTTATTCTCCCCCGGTGAGAGGGCGAACACTGAAGCTTTCTTT.

This chain connects TRBV29-1 to TRBJ2-5; maybe TRBD1 (5 bases). Trimming shortened V by 6 bases and J by 3 bases, and 11 bases separated the two germline ends. The CDR3 extends over 12 amino acids. The germline CDR1 and CDR2 sequences are SQVTM and ANQGSEA. The CDR3 coding sequence is TGCAGCGTCCGGAAGGGGAAAGAGACCCAGTACTTC. Translating it yields CSVRKGKETQYF.

V is TRBV6-2 or TRBV6-3 and J is TRBJ2-5, with TRBD2 matching over 7 bases. The DNA end is a closer match to TRBJ2-1, so the J assignment may be wrong. There are 15 residues in the CDR3. In germline, CDR1 is MNHEY, CDR2 SVGEGT. CDR3 region: CASLTRTSIGHEQFF. The CDR3 DNA reads TGTGCCAGCCTCACCAGGACTAGTATAGGGCATGAGCAGTTCTTC.

This chain joins TRBV20-1 and TRBJ2-7; no clear D gene. Trimming took 6 bases from V and 1 from J, leaving 13 bases between them. This CDR3 is 13 amino acids long. Germline-derived CDR1 and CDR2 are DFQATT and SNEGSKA (reference sequence). Here the CDR3 DNA reads TGCAGTGCATTGGCGGACGCTTCCTACGAGCAGTACTTC. Protein product: CSALADASYEQYF.

This rearrangement joins TRBV4-3 to TRBJ2-5; the D gene is possibly TRBD2 (7 bases). From germline, CDR1 is LGHNA and CDR2 YSLEER. V was clipped by 3 bases and J by 4 bases, with 15 bases between them. This CDR3 is 15 amino acids long. The chain's CDR3 is CASSQGGQHSETQYF. The CDR3 DNA reads TGCGCCAGCAGCCAGGGGGGGCAGCATTCAGAGACCCAGTACTTC.

The rearrangement uses TRBV29-1 and TRBJ2-1, with a weak D call TRBD2 (5 bases). The CDR3 runs to 14 residues. The V end was cut by 6 bases, the J end by 6 bases, with 18 bases between. CDR1 and CDR2 from the germline V gene are SQVTM and ANQGSEA. The CDR3 region has the DNA TGCAGCGTCGTAACGAGGGTCTCGGCCAATGAGCAGTTCTTC. As protein: CSVVTRVSANEQFF.

This clonotype turned up a few times. The chain links TRBV20-1 to TRBJ1-1, with D maybe TRBD1 (5 bases). CDR3 length: 14 residues. Germline V gene sequence: CDR1 DFQATT, CDR2 SNEGSKA (reference sequence). The ends were cut back, 1 base at V and 10 bases at J, with 19 bases in the middle. CDR3 nucleotides: TGCAGTGCTAGAGGAGAGGGTCCTGCAGGGCTAGCTTTCTTT. This gives the protein CSARGEGPAGLAFF.

The J gene is TRBJ2-3, the V gene TRBV25-1; D call uncertain. The germline V gene encodes CDR1 MGHDK and CDR2 SYGVNS. The CDR3 totals 15 residues. Trimming left V 4 bases short and J 0 bases short, with 11 bases between. CDR3 bases: TGTGCCAGCAGTGCCTCACAGTATAGCACAGATACGCAGTATTTT. This encodes CASSASQYSTDTQYF.

The chain couples TRBV5-1 to TRBJ2-1, with D possibly being TRBD1 (7 bases). Germline values: CDR1 SGHRS, CDR2 YFSETQ. There are 15 residues in the CDR3. With 5 bases removed from V and 8 bases from J, the gap between germline ends came to 20 bases. CDR3 in amino acids: CASSLEAGGIDEQFF. The CDR3 nucleotides read TGCGCCAGCAGTTTAGAGGCAGGGGGGATTGATGAGCAGTTCTTC.

This chain uses TRBV6-5 with TRBJ2-3, with TRBD2 identical over 11 bases. Per germline, CDR1 MNHEY and CDR2 SVGAGI. This CDR3 spans 16 amino acids. Trimming removed 6 bases from V and 3 bases from J; junction bases left unmatched: 8. The CDR3 loop is CASRLTSGSFTDTQYF. For the CDR3, the DNA is TGTGCCAGCAGGCTTACTAGCGGGAGCTTTACAGATACGCAGTATTTT.

The chain uses TRBV29-1 and TRBJ2-1; no reliable D call. Looked up from germline, CDR1 is SQVTM and CDR2 is ANQGSEA. V lost 2 bases to trimming and J lost 6 bases, with 14 bases between them. CDR3 size: 14 residues. The DNA of the CDR3 is TGCAGCGTTGAACCCACCGTTCGGCGCAATGAGCAGTTCTTC. As protein: CSVEPTVRRNEQFF.

V is TRBV20-1 and J is TRBJ2-5, with 9 bases identical to TRBD2. CDR1 DFQATT and CDR2 SNEGSKA come from the germline V gene (reference sequence). J was trimmed by 0 bases and V by 5 bases; bases with no gene match: 7. This CDR3 spans 15 amino acids. CDR3 loop: CSAGLAGRDQETQYF. The CDR3 DNA is TGCAGTGCTGGGCTAGCGGGACGGGACCAAGAGACCCAGTACTTC.

This clonotype showed up just a few times. The chain recombines TRBV20-1 with TRBJ1-4, with D unresolved. The length of the CDR3 is 15 residues. Germline V gives CDR1 DFQATT, CDR2 SNEGSKA (reference sequence). V was trimmed by 2 bases and J by 7 bases, leaving 17 bases between them. This CDR3 is CSARPFAGRGEKLFF. CDR3 coding DNA: TGCAGTGCTAGACCCTTTGCGGGTCGCGGTGAAAAACTGTTTTTT.

CDR3 loop: CASSQGQDSPLHF. The CDR3 DNA sequence: TGTGCCAGCAGCCAGGGGCAGGATTCACCCCTCCACTTT. The rearrangement links TRBV3-1 to TRBJ1-6; the D gene is possibly TRBD1 (5 bases). There are 13 residues in the CDR3. V dropped 3 bases and J dropped 8 bases, with 8 bases sitting between them. Germline V lookup: CDR1 LGHDT, CDR2 YNNKEL (reference sequence).

The chain employs TRBV12-3 or TRBV12-4 and TRBJ2-1; TRBD1 might be the D (6 bases). This CDR3 has 14 amino acids. Trimming cost V 6 bases and J 4 bases, with 13 bases left between them. The CDR3 loop reads CASSDTGIYNEQFF. The DNA of the CDR3 is TGTGCCAGCAGCGACACAGGGATTTACAATGAGCAGTTCTTC.

The genes are TRBV7-9 and TRBJ2-3; D gene ambiguous. The CDR3 runs to 13 residues. Germline V lookup: CDR1 SEHNR, CDR2 FQNEAQ (reference sequence). V lost 8 bases and J lost 1, with 10 bases in between. This chain's CDR3 is CASERTRTDTQYF. The CDR3 DNA follows: TGTGCCAGCGAGAGGACCCGCACAGATACGCAGTATTTT.